This T cell receptor beta chain was identified during a study of blood T cell repertoires in COVID-19. About the research overall: From the United States, Italy and Spain came samples of acute and convalescent COVID-19. From T cells, B-cell-depleted T cells, or PBMCs came the material, which was cDNA or gDNA.

This clone appeared a single time. Authors' data handling: Reference gene primer amplification yielded estimated nucleated cell counts. Data came from immunoSEQ multiplex PCR; TCRdb stores just in-frame clones and leaves some out. V and J calls and clone size follow that table, whereas D and trimming were derived from the DNA. Of around 99,000 clones detected, 60% to 85% appear once; the ten largest clones hold 15% to 20%. The TCR originated in a woman of 80 years or more with active or convalescent COVID-19. The sequenced sample was peripheral blood.

DNA for the CDR3: TGTGCCAGCAGCCGTGACTCGACCTACGAGCAGTACTTC. The encoded protein is CASSRDSTYEQYF. The V gene is TRBV27, the J gene TRBJ2-7; D is unresolved. The CDR3 is made up of 13 amino acids. Trimming removed 6 bases at V and 2 bases at J, with 11 bases between. The V gene's germline CDR1 is MNHEY and CDR2 SMNVEV (reference sequence).